The table lists the clone carrying this T cell receptor (beta chain) with a few counts. This sample is drawn from a study of blood T cell repertoires in COVID-19. Trimming removed 4 bases from V and 7 bases from J, with 22 bases in between. Looked up from germline, CDR1 is LGHDT and CDR2 is YNNKEL (reference sequence). This CDR3 has 16 residues. The method was immunoSEQ multiplex PCR; TCRdb's version includes in-frame clones alone and lacks a portion of them. The data contain roughly 100,000 clones, around nine tenths of them singletons. The chain has TRBV3-1 (or the pseudogene TRBV3-2) and TRBJ2-5; possibly TRBD2 for D (6 bases). The sample comprised peripheral blood. The sequence was collected from a human donor in a cohort sampled during active COVID-19. CDR3 residues: CASSRSGQVGGGTQYF. The DNA of the CDR3 is TGTGCCAGCAGCCGATCAGGGCAGGTGGGGGGTGGGACCCAGTACTTC.